These T cell receptor beta chains were read from a single sample in a study of blood T cell repertoires in COVID-19. Generated by immunoSEQ multiplex PCR, the TCRdb table keeps only in-frame clones and is missing some. The data contain more than 200,000 clones, 80% of them singletons. The material sequenced was PBMCs or T cells enriched from blood (not recorded which). The receptors were gathered from a woman in her thirties or forties with acute COVID-19. CDR3s include the opening cysteine and the closing phenylalanine or tryptophan. Each record gives: clone size, D gene, V gene, J gene, CDR3 protein, CDR3 DNA. The D gene is left open where the match is weak. Some rows mark clone size as missing; the rest say once, few, many or name a class of expanded clone.

>NA|NA|TRBV7-8|TRBJ1-2
CASSLAFSQAYGYTF
TGTGCCAGCAGCTTAGCATTTAGCCAAGCCTATGGCTACACCTTC
>NA|TRBD2|TRBV28|TRBJ2-1
CASSRTSGAYNEQFF
TGTGCCAGCAGTAGGACTAGCGGAGCCTACAATGAGCAGTTCTTC
>NA|TRBD2|TRBV30|TRBJ2-3
CAWASGGGTDTQYF
TGTGCCTGGGCTAGCGGGGGCGGAACAGATACGCAGTATTTT
>NA|TRBD1|TRBV11-2|TRBJ1-5
CASSLGQGANQPQHF
TGTGCCAGCAGCTTAGGACAGGGAGCCAATCAGCCCCAGCATTTT
>few|TRBD1|TRBV9|TRBJ1-3
CASRPGTGIGNTIYF
TGTGCCAGCAGGCCCGGGACAGGGATCGGAAACACCATATATTTT
>NA|NA|TRBV28|TRBJ1-3
CASSGRRILSGNTIYF
TGTGCCAGCAGTGGGAGACGGATTCTCTCTGGAAACACCATATATTTT
>NA|TRBD1|TRBV28|TRBJ1-1
CASSFDRVNTEAFF
TGTGCCAGCAGTTTTGACAGGGTGAACACTGAAGCTTTCTTT
>NA|NA|TRBV20-1|TRBJ2-1
CSADVREQSFF
TGCAGTGCTGACGTCAGGGAACAATCGTTCTTC
>many|NA|TRBV6-4|TRBJ2-1
CASSDSSGSYNEQFF
TGTGCCAGCAGTGACTCTAGCGGCTCCTACAATGAGCAGTTCTTC
>NA|NA|TRBV30|TRBJ1-1
CAWRDGQQNTEAFF
TGTGCCTGGAGGGACGGACAGCAGAACACTGAAGCTTTCTTT